These 9 T cell receptor beta chains share one sample of origin, sequenced in a study of brain metastases from non-small cell lung cancer. Sequencing used immunoSEQ multiplex PCR; TCRdb keeps in-frame clones, though not all of them. Found here are under 1,500 clones, around three quarters of them singletons; the top ten hold about a sixth. Sequences were obtained from tissue from a brain metastasis. The receptors derive from a donor aged 40 or older with non-small cell lung cancer.

This clone was observed a single time. The genes are TRBV3-1 (or the pseudogene TRBV3-2) and TRBJ2-5, with TRBD1 matching 9 bases. CDR1 and CDR2 from the germline V gene are LGHDT and YNNKEL (reference sequence). The CDR3 consists of 15 residues. V shed 0 bases and J 5 bases; nucleotides not matched to a gene: 4. The CDR3 bases are TGTGCCAGCAGCCAAGATTACAGGGGGCGGGAGACCCAGTACTTC. It is translated as CASSQDYRGRETQYF.

The chain recombines TRBV5-1 with TRBJ2-7; the match to TRBD2 covers 7 bases. The germline V gene encodes CDR1 SGHRS and CDR2 YFSETQ. The CDR3 contains 16 residues. The V segment lost 1 base and the J segment 2 bases; nucleotides outside the gene matches: 9. CDR3 sequence: CASSLNPGGSTYEQYF. The CDR3 DNA follows: TGCGCCAGCAGCTTGAATCCGGGGGGTAGCACCTACGAGCAGTACTTC.

This clone is classed as large. The sample carries other DNA sequences with the same CDR3. This sequence joins TRBV5-6 and TRBJ1-1; D is undetermined. Germline V gene lookup returns CDR1 SGHDT and CDR2 YYEEEE. V lost 0 bases and J lost 3, with 9 bases in between. This CDR3 spans 14 amino acids. CDR3 amino acids: CASSLGGLYTEAFF. DNA for the CDR3: TGTGCCAGCAGCTTGGGGGGTTTGTACACTGAAGCTTTCTTT.

The J gene is TRBJ1-2, the V gene TRBV29-1; D is unresolved. V was pared by 4 bases and J by 2 bases, with 14 bases between. Germline V gives CDR1 SQVTM, CDR2 ANQGSEA. The CDR3 spans 14 residues. CDR3 sequence (DNA): TGCAGCGTTGGCTCGGCAGGACTAAACTATGGCTACACCTTC. Translated, it gives CSVGSAGLNYGYTF. Full variable domain (outside the CDR3, taken from reference TRBV29-1 and TRBJ1-2): SAVISQKPSRDICQRGTSLTIQCQVDSQVTMMFWYRQQPGQSLTLIATANQGSEATYESGFVIDKFPISRPNLTFSTLTVSNMSPEDSSIYLCSVGSAGLNYGYTFGSGTRLTVV.

A few counts support this clone. The V call is TRBV4-1, the J call TRBJ2-5, with D uncertain. Per germline, CDR1 MGHRA and CDR2 YSYEKL. The CDR3 is made up of 12 amino acids. V shed 6 bases and J shed 5 bases, with 10 bases lying between them. CDR3 region: CASRGIRETQYF. CDR3 nucleotide sequence: TGCGCCAGCAGGGGGATACGGGAGACCCAGTACTTC.

This chain connects TRBV3-1 (or the pseudogene TRBV3-2) to TRBJ2-7, with D maybe TRBD1 (5 bases). V dropped 2 bases and J dropped 2 bases, with 10 bases sitting between them. Germline assignment: CDR1 LGHDT and CDR2 YNNKEL (reference sequence). The CDR3 spans 14 residues. CDR3 in amino acids: CASSQHPTAYEQYF. The CDR3 coding sequence is TGTGCCAGCAGCCAACACCCGACAGCCTACGAGCAGTACTTC.

This chain uses TRBV7-8 with TRBJ1-5; D gene uncertain. Germline V gene lookup returns CDR1 SGHVS and CDR2 FQNEAQ. There are 14 residues in the CDR3. Trimming stripped 5 bases from V and 4 bases from J, with 12 bases between. CDR3 sequence: CASSPTLGNQPQHF. The CDR3 DNA reads TGTGCCAGCAGCCCGACCCTGGGTAATCAGCCCCAGCATTTT.

By proportion, this clone is hyperexpanded. The chain combines TRBV18 with TRBJ2-2; possible D gene TRBD2, 6 bases. V was shortened by 2 bases and J by 7 bases, with 20 bases between the two germline ends. The CDR3 is made up of 17 amino acids. Per germline, CDR1 KGHSH and CDR2 LQKENI. CDR3 DNA: TGTGCCAGCTCACCAGAGAATCGGGCGGGGAGAGTCGGGGAGCTGTTTTTT. Encoded protein: CASSPENRAGRVGELFF.

This clone is a singleton in its sample. The chain has TRBV28 and TRBJ1-2; TRBD1 matches at 9 bases. The CDR3 sequence is 17 residues long. The germline V gene encodes CDR1 MDHEN and CDR2 SYDVKM. Trimming at V came to 6 bases and at J to 7 bases, leaving 18 bases not matched to a gene. For the CDR3, the DNA is TGTGCCAGCAGCTACGGTACCGGGACAGGGTTAAGGGGTGGCTACACCTTC. It codes for CASSYGTGTGLRGGYTF.